This TCR beta chain was identified in a study of identical twins. MiXCR, applied by TCRdb to the 5' RACE reads, yields one record per CDR3 protein. Of 350,000 to 450,000 distinct CDR3 sequences listed, less than 20% were seen once; the top ten hold roughly an eighth. This clonotype was recorded many times. CDR3 length: 14 residues. Trimming pared 4 bases from V and 5 bases from J, leaving 12 bases between. CDR1 is SGHRS, CDR2 YFSETQ, per germline. Specimen: naive T cells sorted from blood. V and J are TRBV5-1 and TRBJ2-2; D might be TRBD2 (5 bases). The receptor was derived from a man aged 45-60 years in good health. The CDR3 sequence is CASSLDSKTGELFF. CDR3 in DNA: TGCGCCAGCAGCCTGGACTCAAAAACCGGGGAGCTGTTTTTT.